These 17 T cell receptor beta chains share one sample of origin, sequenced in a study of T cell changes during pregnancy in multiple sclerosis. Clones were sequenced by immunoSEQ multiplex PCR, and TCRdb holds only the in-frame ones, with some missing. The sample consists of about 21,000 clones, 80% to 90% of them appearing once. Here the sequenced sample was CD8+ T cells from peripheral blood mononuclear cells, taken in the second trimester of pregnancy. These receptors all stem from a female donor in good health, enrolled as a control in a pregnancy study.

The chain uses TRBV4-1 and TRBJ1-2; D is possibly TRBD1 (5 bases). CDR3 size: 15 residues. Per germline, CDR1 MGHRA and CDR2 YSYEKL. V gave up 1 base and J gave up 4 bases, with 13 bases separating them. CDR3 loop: CASSQVEQDVYGYTF. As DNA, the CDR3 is TGCGCCAGCAGCCAAGTGGAACAGGATGTCTATGGCTACACCTTC.

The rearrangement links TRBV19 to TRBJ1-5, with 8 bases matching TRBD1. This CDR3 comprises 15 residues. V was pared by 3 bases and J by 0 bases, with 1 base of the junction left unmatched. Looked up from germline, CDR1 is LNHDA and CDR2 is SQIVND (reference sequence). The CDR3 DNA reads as TGTGCCAGTAGTATGGACAGGGATAGCAATCAGCCCCAGCATTTT. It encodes CASSMDRDSNQPQHF. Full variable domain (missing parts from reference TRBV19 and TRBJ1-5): DGGITQSPKYLFRKEGQNVTLSCEQNLNHDAMYWYRQDPGQGLRLIYYSQIVNDFQKGDIAEGYSVSREKKESFPLTVTSAQKNPTAFYLCASSMDRDSNQPQHFGDGTRLSIL.

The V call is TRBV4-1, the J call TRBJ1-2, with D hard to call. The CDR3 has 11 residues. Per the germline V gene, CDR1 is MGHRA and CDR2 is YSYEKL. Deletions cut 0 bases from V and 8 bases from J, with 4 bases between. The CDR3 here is CASSQEQGYTF. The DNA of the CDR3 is TGCGCCAGCAGCCAAGAGCAGGGCTACACCTTC.

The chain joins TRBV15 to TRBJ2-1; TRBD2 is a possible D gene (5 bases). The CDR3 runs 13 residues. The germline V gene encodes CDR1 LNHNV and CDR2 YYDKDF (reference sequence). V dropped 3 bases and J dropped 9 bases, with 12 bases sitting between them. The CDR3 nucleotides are TGTGCCACCAGCAGCACGTTTGAGGGTGAGCAGTTCTTC. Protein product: CATSSTFEGEQFF.

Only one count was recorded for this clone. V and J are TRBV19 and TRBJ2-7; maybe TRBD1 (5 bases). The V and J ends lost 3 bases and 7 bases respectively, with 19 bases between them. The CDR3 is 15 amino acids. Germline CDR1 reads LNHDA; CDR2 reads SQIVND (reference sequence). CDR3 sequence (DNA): TGTGCCAGTAGTATTAGTACAGGCTCCTCGGGTGAGCAGTACTTC. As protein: CASSISTGSSGEQYF.

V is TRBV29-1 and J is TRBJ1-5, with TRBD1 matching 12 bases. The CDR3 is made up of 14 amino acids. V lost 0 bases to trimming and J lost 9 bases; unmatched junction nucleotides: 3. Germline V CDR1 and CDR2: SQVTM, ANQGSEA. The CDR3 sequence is CSVEEGTGGGPQHF. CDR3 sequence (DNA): TGCAGCGTTGAAGAGGGGACAGGGGGCGGGCCCCAGCATTTT. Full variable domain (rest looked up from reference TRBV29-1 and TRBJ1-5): SAVISQKPSRDICQRGTSLTIQCQVDSQVTMMFWYRQQPGQSLTLIATANQGSEATYESGFVIDKFPISRPNLTFSTLTVSNMSPEDSSIYLCSVEEGTGGGPQHFGDGTRLSIL.

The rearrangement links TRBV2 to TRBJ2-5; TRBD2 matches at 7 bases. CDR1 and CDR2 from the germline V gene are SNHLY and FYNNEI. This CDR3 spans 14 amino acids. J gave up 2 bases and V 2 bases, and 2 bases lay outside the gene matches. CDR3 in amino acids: CASSELAEQETQYF. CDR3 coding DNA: TGTGCCAGCAGTGAACTAGCGGAGCAAGAGACCCAGTACTTC.

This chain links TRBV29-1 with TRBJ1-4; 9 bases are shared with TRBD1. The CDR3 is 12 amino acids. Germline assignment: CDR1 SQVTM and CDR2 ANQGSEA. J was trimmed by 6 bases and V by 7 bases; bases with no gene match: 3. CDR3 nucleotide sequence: TGCAGCGCGACAGGGGGTGATGAAAAACTGTTTTTT. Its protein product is CSATGGDEKLFF.

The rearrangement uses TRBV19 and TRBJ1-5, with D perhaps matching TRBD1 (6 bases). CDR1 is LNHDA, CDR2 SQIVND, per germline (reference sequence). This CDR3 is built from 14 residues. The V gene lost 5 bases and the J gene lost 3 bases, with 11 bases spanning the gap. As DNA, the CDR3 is TGTGCCAGTAGTCCCGGGACAAACAATCAGCCCCAGCATTTT. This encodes CASSPGTNNQPQHF.

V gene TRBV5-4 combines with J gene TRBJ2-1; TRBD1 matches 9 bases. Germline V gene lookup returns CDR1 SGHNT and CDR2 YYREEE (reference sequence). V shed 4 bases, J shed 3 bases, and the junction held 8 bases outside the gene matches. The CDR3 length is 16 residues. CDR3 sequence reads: CASSDRRDRVYNEQFF. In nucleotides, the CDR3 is TGTGCCAGCAGCGATCGGCGGGACAGGGTCTACAATGAGCAGTTCTTC.

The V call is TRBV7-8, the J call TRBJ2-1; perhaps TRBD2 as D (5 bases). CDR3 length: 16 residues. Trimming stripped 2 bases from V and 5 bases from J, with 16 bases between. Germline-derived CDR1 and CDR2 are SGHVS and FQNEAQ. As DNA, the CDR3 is TGTGCCAGCAGCTTAACCGGGAAGAGTTCGGACAATGAGCAGTTCTTC. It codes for CASSLTGKSSDNEQFF. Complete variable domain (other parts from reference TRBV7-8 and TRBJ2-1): GAGVSQSPRYKVAKRGQDVALRCDPISGHVSLFWYQQALGQGPEFLTYFQNEAQLDKSGLPSDRFFAERPEGSVSTLKIQRTQQEDSAVYLCASSLTGKSSDNEQFFGPGTRLTVL.

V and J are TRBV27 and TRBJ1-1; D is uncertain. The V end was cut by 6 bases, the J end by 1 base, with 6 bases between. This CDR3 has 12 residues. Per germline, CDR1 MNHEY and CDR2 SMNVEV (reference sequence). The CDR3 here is CASRETNTEAFF. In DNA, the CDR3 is TGTGCCAGCAGGGAGACGAACACTGAAGCTTTCTTT.

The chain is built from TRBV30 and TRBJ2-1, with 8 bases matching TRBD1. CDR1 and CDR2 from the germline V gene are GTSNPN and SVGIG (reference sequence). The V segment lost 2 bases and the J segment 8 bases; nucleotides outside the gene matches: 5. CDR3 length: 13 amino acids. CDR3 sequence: CAWSKMTGDEQFF. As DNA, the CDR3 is TGTGCCTGGAGTAAAATGACAGGGGATGAGCAGTTCTTC.

The CDR3: CASIGSARAGELFF. The CDR3 DNA reads as TGTGCCAGCATTGGCAGCGCTCGTGCCGGGGAGCTGTTTTTT. The J gene is TRBJ2-2, the V gene TRBV2, with D unresolved. Germline V gene lookup returns CDR1 SNHLY and CDR2 FYNNEI. V shed 7 bases and J shed 6 bases, with 15 bases lying between them. CDR3 size: 14 residues.

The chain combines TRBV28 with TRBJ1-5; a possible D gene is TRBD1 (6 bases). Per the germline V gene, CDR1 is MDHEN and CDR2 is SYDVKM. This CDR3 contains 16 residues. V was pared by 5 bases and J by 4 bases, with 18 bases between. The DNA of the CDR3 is TGTGCCAGCAGTAACGAACAGGGATGGAGAAATCAGCCCCAGCATTTT. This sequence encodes CASSNEQGWRNQPQHF.

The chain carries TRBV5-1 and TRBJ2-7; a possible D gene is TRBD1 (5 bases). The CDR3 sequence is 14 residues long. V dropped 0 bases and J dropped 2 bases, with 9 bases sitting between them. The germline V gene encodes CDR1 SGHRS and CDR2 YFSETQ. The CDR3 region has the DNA TGCGCCAGCAGCTTGGCGACAGAGACCTACGAGCAGTACTTC. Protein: CASSLATETYEQYF.

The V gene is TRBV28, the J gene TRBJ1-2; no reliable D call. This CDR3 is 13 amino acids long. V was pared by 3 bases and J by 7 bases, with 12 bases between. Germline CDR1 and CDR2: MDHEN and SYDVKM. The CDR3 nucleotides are TGTGCCAGCAGTTTCGCGTCCTTGAGTGGCTACACCTTC. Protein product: CASSFASLSGYTF.